This note documents a single TCR beta chain sequence. The antigen is not known. TCRdb redid the calling of the 5' RACE reads with MiXCR, one entry per CDR3 protein. Of hundreds of thousands of distinct CDR3 sequences in the sample, about 7.5% were seen once. This sample is drawn from a study of identical twins. Study results and limitations: Abundant beta clonotypes from cord blood had fewer insertions, unlike memory repertoires, which showed none.

The CDR3 consists of 16 residues. V was pared by 5 bases and J by 5 bases, with 10 bases of the junction left unmatched. Germline values: CDR1 KGHSH, CDR2 LQKENI. This same sample was also taken into another study, of yellow fever vaccine responses in identical twins.

Sequenced: memory (CD45RO+) T cells sorted from blood. This TCR was sampled from a woman aged 18-29 years in good health. The chain employs TRBV18 and TRBJ2-1; 9 bases match TRBD1. CDR3 region: CASSKQGALGDNEQFF. CDR3 DNA: TGTGCCAGCTCAAAACAGGGGGCTCTTGGTGACAATGAGCAGTTCTTC. Supplemented by reference TRBV18 and TRBJ2-1, the full variable domain reads NAGVMQNPRHLVRRRGQEARLRCSPMKGHSHVYWYRQLPEEGLKFMVYLQKENIIDESGMPKERFSAEFPKEGPSILRIQQVVRGDSAAYFCASSKQGALGDNEQFFGPGTRLTVL.